The 14 T cell receptor beta chains in this list originate from one sample, sequenced in a study of T cell repertoires in cytomegalovirus infection. MiXCR, applied by TCRdb to the reads, yields one record per CDR3 protein. The table lists approximately 340,000 distinct CDR3 sequences, around 29% of them singletons. Their recognized antigens are unknown. Material: cultured PBMCs, obtained from culture after CMV antigen stimulation. These receptors were obtained from a human donor in good health (CMV status not recorded). Some clones in this sample may be carry-over from other donors' samples.

This clonotype was seen a few times. The CDR3 protein is CASSARGGNEQFF. The CDR3 region has the DNA TGTGCCAGCAGCGCCCGGGGGGGCAATGAGCAGTTCTTC. This chain connects TRBV7-9 to TRBJ2-1; 8 nucleotides line up with TRBD2. The CDR3 is 13 amino acids. With 5 bases clipped from V and 6 bases from J, the junction kept 3 bases outside the gene matches. CDR1 is SEHNR, CDR2 FQNEAQ, per germline (reference sequence).

This clonotype was recorded a few times. The gene calls are TRBV28 and TRBJ1-3; no definite D call. Trimming shortened V by 1 base and J by 0 bases, and 7 bases separated the two germline ends. CDR3 length: 15 residues. In germline, CDR1 is MDHEN, CDR2 SYDVKM. This chain's CDR3 is CASSLSGSSGNTIYF. The CDR3 DNA reads TGTGCCAGCAGTTTATCCGGTTCCTCTGGAAACACCATATATTTT.

The CDR3 nucleotides read TGTGCCACCAGCATAAGATTCGGGACTAACAGTCTAGCCTACAATGAGCAGTTCTTC. Encoded protein: CATSIRFGTNSLAYNEQFF. The genes are TRBV15 and TRBJ2-1; 7 bases are a match to TRBD2. This CDR3 comprises 19 residues. The V segment lost 4 bases and the J segment 2 bases; nucleotides outside the gene matches: 17. Germline V CDR1 and CDR2: LNHNV, YYDKDF (reference sequence).

The rearrangement uses TRBV28 and TRBJ1-5; tentatively, D is TRBD1 (5 bases). Trimming shortened V by 5 bases and J by 6 bases, and 14 bases separated the two germline ends. Germline V gene data show CDR1 as MDHEN and CDR2 as SYDVKM. This CDR3 is built from 14 residues. The CDR3 region has the DNA TGTGCCAGCAGTGGAGGGACGGGATTTCAGCCCCAGCATTTT. As protein: CASSGGTGFQPQHF.

About this clonotype: At one end, the junction sequence differs from germline, possibly due to a read error. The V gene is TRBV4-1, the J gene TRBJ2-3, with D unresolved. CDR1 and CDR2 from the germline V gene are MGHRA and YSYEKL. The length of the CDR3 is 16 residues. The CDR3, as DNA: TGTGCCAGCAGCCAGAGTGCTTCCCTGGGGACAGATACGCAGTATTTT. Amino acids: CASSQSASLGTDTQYF.

The chain couples TRBV7-6 to TRBJ2-3, with D maybe TRBD2 (5 bases). Trimming removed 5 bases at V and 0 bases at J, with 15 bases between. Germline V gives CDR1 SGHVS, CDR2 FNYEAQ. There are 16 residues in the CDR3. The CDR3 coding sequence is TGTGCCAGCAGCCTATCTAGCAGCTCTAGCACAGATACGCAGTATTTT. It encodes CASSLSSSSSTDTQYF.

The V gene is TRBV3-1, the J gene TRBJ2-7; 9 nucleotides match TRBD2. Germline V gene sequence: CDR1 LGHDT, CDR2 YNNKEL (reference sequence). V was pared by 1 base and J by 1 base, with 5 bases of the junction left unmatched. CDR3 size: 16 residues. Here the CDR3 reads CASSQVAGGASYEQYF. As DNA, the CDR3 is TGTGCCAGCAGCCAAGTCGCGGGGGGGGCATCCTACGAGCAGTACTTC.

V usage is TRBV4-2 and J usage is TRBJ1-2; D not certain. Deletions cut 3 bases from V and 7 bases from J, with 30 bases between. This CDR3 spans 19 amino acids. Germline V CDR1 and CDR2: LGHNA, YNFKEQ. For the CDR3, the DNA is TGTGCCAGCAGCCATACCCATGGTGAGACTACCAGCGGTAAGGGTGGCTACACCTTC. Its protein is CASSHTHGETTSGKGGYTF.

The rearrangement uses TRBV20-1 and TRBJ2-1; 9 bases line up with TRBD2. The germline CDR1 and CDR2 sequences are DFQATT and SNEGSKA (reference sequence). The CDR3 spans 15 residues. V shed 7 bases, J shed 6 bases, and the junction held 13 bases outside the gene matches. The CDR3 nucleotides read TGCAGTGGTACAGAGCGGGGGGTCGGCCTCAATGAGCAGTTCTTC. Its translation is CSGTERGVGLNEQFF.

This chain joins TRBV28 and TRBJ1-5, with no clear D. This CDR3 comprises 17 residues. Germline CDR1 reads MDHEN; CDR2 reads SYDVKM. The ends were cut back, 6 bases at V and 0 bases at J, with 18 bases in the middle. Here the CDR3 reads CASRLERGILSNQPQHF. CDR3 DNA sequence: TGTGCCAGCAGATTGGAGAGAGGGATTCTTAGCAATCAGCCCCAGCATTTT.

The J gene is TRBJ1-1, the V gene TRBV6-8; a possible D gene is TRBD1 (5 bases). The V and J ends lost 7 bases and 5 bases respectively, with 17 bases between them. CDR3 size: 14 residues. Germline V CDR1 and CDR2: MNHGY, SAAAGT. CDR3 in amino acids: CASKFRQGGTEAFF. Here the CDR3 DNA reads TGTGCCAGCAAATTTAGGCAGGGAGGGACTGAAGCTTTCTTT.

This clonotype came up many times. The chain has TRBV7-8 and TRBJ2-1, with 8 bases matching TRBD1. The CDR3 runs to 16 residues. The V segment lost 5 bases and the J segment 8 bases; nucleotides outside the gene matches: 14. From germline, CDR1 is SGHVS and CDR2 FQNEAQ. CDR3 protein: CASSLYRTGPPDEQFF. CDR3 nucleotide sequence: TGTGCCAGCAGCCTGTACAGGACAGGGCCTCCCGATGAGCAGTTCTTC. Together with reference TRBV7-8 and TRBJ2-1, the CDR3 gives the full variable domain: GAGVSQSPRYKVAKRGQDVALRCDPISGHVSLFWYQQALGQGPEFLTYFQNEAQLDKSGLPSDRFFAERPEGSVSTLKIQRTQQEDSAVYLCASSLYRTGPPDEQFFGPGTRLTVL.

This clonotype was picked up one time. CDR3 residues: CASSYPLGSPIQYF. CDR3 sequence (DNA): TGTGCCAGCAGCTATCCCTTGGGCAGCCCCATCCAGTACTTC. V usage is TRBV3-1 and J usage is TRBJ2-7, with unresolved D. The CDR3 is made up of 14 amino acids. The germline V and J ends were trimmed by 5 bases and 10 bases, with 21 bases remaining between them. The germline CDR1 and CDR2 sequences are LGHDT and YNNKEL (reference sequence).

The chain employs TRBV19 and TRBJ1-4; D perhaps matches TRBD1 (6 bases). This CDR3 region has 16 residues. Per the germline V gene, CDR1 is LNHDA and CDR2 is SQIVND (reference sequence). Between the trimmed V and J ends, which lost 5 bases and 0 bases, there was a span of 13 bases. In nucleotides, the CDR3 is TGTGCCAGTAGTCCTCGGGGACATTCAACTAATGAAAAACTGTTTTTT. Translation: CASSPRGHSTNEKLFF.